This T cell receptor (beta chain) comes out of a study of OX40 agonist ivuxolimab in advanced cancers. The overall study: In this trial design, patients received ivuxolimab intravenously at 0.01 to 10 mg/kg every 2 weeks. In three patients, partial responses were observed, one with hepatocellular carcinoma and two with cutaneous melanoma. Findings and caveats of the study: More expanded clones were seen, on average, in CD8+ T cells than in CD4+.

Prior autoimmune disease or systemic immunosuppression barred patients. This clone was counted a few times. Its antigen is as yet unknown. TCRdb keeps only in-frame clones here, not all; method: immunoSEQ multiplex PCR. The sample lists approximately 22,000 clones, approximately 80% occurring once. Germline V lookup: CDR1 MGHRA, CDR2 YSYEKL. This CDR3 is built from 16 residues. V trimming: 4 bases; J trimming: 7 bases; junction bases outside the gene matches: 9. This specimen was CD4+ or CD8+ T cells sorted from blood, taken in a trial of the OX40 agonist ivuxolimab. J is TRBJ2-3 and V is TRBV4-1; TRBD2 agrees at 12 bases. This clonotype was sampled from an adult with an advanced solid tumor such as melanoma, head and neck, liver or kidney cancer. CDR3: CASSRSLAGGENTQYF. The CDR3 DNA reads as TGCGCCAGCAGCCGCAGCCTAGCGGGAGGGGAAAATACGCAGTATTTT.